The clone carrying this T cell receptor beta chain was found a few times. This sample is drawn from a study of blood T cells in healthy people across ages. Together with a sample-barcoded 5' primer, a J-beta primer mix was included in a second PCR lasting roughly 6 to 12 cycles. CDR3-containing paired-end reads numbering at least 2.5 million came from each sample. From the 5' RACE reads, TCRdb called clonotypes with MiXCR, one entry per CDR3 protein. The sample consists of 710,000 or so distinct CDR3 sequences, about 20% of them appearing once. Germline V gene lookup returns CDR1 MNHNY and CDR2 SVGAGI (reference sequence). Trimming removed 6 bases at V and 6 bases at J, with 16 bases between. The CDR3 is 14 residues long.

The material sequenced was blood. The chain is built from TRBV6-6 and TRBJ2-3, with D unresolved. The TCR comes from a man between 65 and 79 years old in good health. The CDR3 region is CASRISFGADTQYF. The CDR3 bases are TGTGCCAGCAGAATTTCTTTTGGTGCGGATACGCAGTATTTT.